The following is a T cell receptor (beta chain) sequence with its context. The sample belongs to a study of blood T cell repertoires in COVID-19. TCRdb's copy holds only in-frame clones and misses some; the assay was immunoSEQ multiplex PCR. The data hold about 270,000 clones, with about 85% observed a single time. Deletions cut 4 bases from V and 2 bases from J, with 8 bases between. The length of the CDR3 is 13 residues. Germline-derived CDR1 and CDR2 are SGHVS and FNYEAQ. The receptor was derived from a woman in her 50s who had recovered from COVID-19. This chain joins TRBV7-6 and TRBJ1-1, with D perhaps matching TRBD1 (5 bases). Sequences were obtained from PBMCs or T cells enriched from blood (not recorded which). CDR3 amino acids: CASSYDSNTEAFF. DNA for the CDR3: TGTGCCAGCAGCTATGACAGTAACACTGAAGCTTTCTTT.